Listed below are T cell receptor beta chains from one sample, sequenced in a study of CD8+CD57+ T cells in acquired aplastic anemia. TCRdb fed the reads into MiXCR, producing one record per CDR3 protein. The table has approximately 98,000 distinct CDR3 sequences, around 53% seen once. The sample was sorted CD4+, CD8+, or CD8+CD57+ T cells (not recorded which) from PBMCs. Receptors originate from a human donor in good health, serving as a control. Each CDR3 is given with its conserved first and last residue. Fields, in order: clone size, J gene, D gene, V gene, CDR3 DNA, CDR3 protein. The D gene is left open where the match is weak. The size field is filled for only some rows; it gives once, few, many or a size class.

>-|TRBJ2-5|TRBD2|TRBV14
TGTGCCAGCAGCCAAGACCCACAGCGGGAGGACCAAGAGACCCAGTACTTC
CASSQDPQREDQETQYF
>once|TRBJ2-1|TRBD2|TRBV20-1
TGCAGTGCTAAATCTAGCGGGGGGCAGAAGGATGAGCAGTTCTTC
CSAKSSGGQKDEQFF
>few|TRBJ2-7|-|TRBV25-1
TGTACCAGCAGTGAACGGGGGATCAAAAACGAGCAGTACTTC
CTSSERGIKNEQYF
>many|TRBJ2-7|TRBD1|TRBV20-1
TGCAGTGCTAGAGACCCGGGACAGGACTACGAGCAGTACTTC
CSARDPGQDYEQYF
>-|TRBJ2-5|TRBD2|TRBV4-1
TGCGCCAGCAGCCAAGCAAGCGGGAGGCGGGAGACCCAGTACTTC
CASSQASGRRETQYF
>-|TRBJ1-3|-|TRBV29-1
TGCAGCGTTGGAATGGGAGGTGGAAACACCATATATTTT
CSVGMGGGNTIYF
>-|TRBJ2-3|TRBD2|TRBV10-3
TGTGCCATCAGTGATTCTAGCGGGGGGCCAAGCACAGATACGCAGTATTTT
CAISDSSGGPSTDTQYF
>-|TRBJ2-7|TRBD2|TRBV2
TGTGCCAGCAGTTTAAATAGCGGGGGGGCCTACGAGCAGTACTTC
CASSLNSGGAYEQYF
>-|TRBJ2-5|TRBD2|TRBV10-3
TGTGCCATCAGACCGGGACTAGCGGATCAAGAGACCCAGTACTTC
CAIRPGLADQETQYF
>-|TRBJ2-1|TRBD2|TRBV25-1
TGTGCCAGCAGTTACTCTCCTAGCGGGAGAAATGAGCAATTCTTC
CASSYSPSGRNEQFF
>many|TRBJ2-1|TRBD2|TRBV24-1
TGTGCCACCAGTGCCGAGCGGGGGGGCCACGAGCAGTTCTTC
CATSAERGGHEQFF
>-|TRBJ1-5|-|TRBV10-3
TGTGCCATCAGTGATATAGGGGGTGGCAATCAGCCCCAGCATTTT
CAISDIGGGNQPQHF
>-|TRBJ1-2|-|TRBV15
TGTGCCACCAGCAGAGAACGGTCATACTATGGCTACACCTTC
CATSRERSYYGYTF
>-|TRBJ1-1|TRBD1|TRBV7-8
TGTGCCAGCAGCCAATCCAGGTTAGACAGGGGGTCGACTGAAGCTTTCTTT
CASSQSRLDRGSTEAFF
>-|TRBJ2-3|-|TRBV7-6
TGTGCCAGCAGCTCGGAGAGAGATACGCAGTATTTT
CASSSERDTQYF
>once|TRBJ2-7|TRBD1|TRBV15
TGTGCCACCAGCATCGACGGGACAGGGGCCGAGCAGTACTTC
CATSIDGTGAEQYF
>many|TRBJ1-1|TRBD1|TRBV6-1
TGTGCCACCCGAGGGGGCTGGGGCACTGAAGCTTTCTTT
CATRGGWGTEAFF
>few|TRBJ2-3|-|TRBV6-1
TGTGCCAGCAGCGGCCTTCTAATAGCGCCTTCTAGCACAGATACGCAGTATTTT
CASSGLLIAPSSTDTQYF
>-|TRBJ2-7|-|TRBV7-9
TGTGCCGGTGAACTGACACCTTCCTACGAGCAGTACTTC
CAGELTPSYEQYF
>many|TRBJ2-3|-|TRBV7-8
TGTGCCAGCAGCTTAGATTGGGGAGGTAACATAGATACGCAGTATTTT
CASSLDWGGNIDTQYF
>many|TRBJ2-5|TRBD2|TRBV7-9
TGTGCCAGCAGCTTATCGGGGGAGGGTGAAGAGACCCAGTACTTC
CASSLSGEGEETQYF
>-|TRBJ2-3|TRBD2|TRBV20-1
TGCAGTGTTATTTCCCAATTTGGGACTAGCGGGCGTGGCAGCACAGATACGCAGTATTTT
CSVISQFGTSGRGSTDTQYF
>-|TRBJ1-1|TRBD1|TRBV4-3
TGCGCCAGCAGCACGGGACAGGGTAACACTGAAGCTTTCTTT
CASSTGQGNTEAFF
>-|TRBJ2-3|-|TRBV5-1
TGCGCCAGCAGCTTGGAGGGGGACTCCACAGATACGCAGTATTTT
CASSLEGDSTDTQYF
>-|TRBJ2-7|-|TRBV19
TGTGCCAGTAGCGCGGGCGGTAAGTTGACCTACGAGCAGTACTTC
CASSAGGKLTYEQYF
>-|TRBJ2-3|TRBD2|TRBV2
TGTGCCAGCAGCCTGGAGGGCGGGGGGACAGATACGCAGTATTTT
CASSLEGGGTDTQYF
>-|TRBJ2-3|TRBD2|TRBV10-3
TGTGCCATTTCGAGCGGGACGCCTAGCACGGATACGCAGTATTTT
CAISSGTPSTDTQYF
>many|TRBJ1-3|-|TRBV2
TGTGCCAGCAGTTTGGCACCCGGACTTCTAAACACCATATATTTT
CASSLAPGLLNTIYF
>-|TRBJ2-3|TRBD1|TRBV29-1
TGCAGCGTCCAGGGACAGGGGGCTACTAGCACAGATACGCAGTATTTT
CSVQGQGATSTDTQYF
>-|TRBJ2-1|-|TRBV15
TGTGCCACCAGCAGAGGGCAGGGGAACAATGAGCAGTTCTTC
CATSRGQGNNEQFF
>-|TRBJ1-1|-|TRBV5-1
TGCGCCAGCAGTCTCGGGAAGACTGAAGCTTTCTTT
CASSLGKTEAFF
>-|TRBJ1-2|-|TRBV2
TGTGCCTGGAGTACCCCCAGGGTTGATGGCTACACCTTC
CAWSTPRVDGYTF
>many|TRBJ2-1|TRBD1|TRBV12-3/TRBV12-4
TGTGCCAGCAGTTTGGGACAGGGGTATAGTGAGCAGTTCTTC
CASSLGQGYSEQFF